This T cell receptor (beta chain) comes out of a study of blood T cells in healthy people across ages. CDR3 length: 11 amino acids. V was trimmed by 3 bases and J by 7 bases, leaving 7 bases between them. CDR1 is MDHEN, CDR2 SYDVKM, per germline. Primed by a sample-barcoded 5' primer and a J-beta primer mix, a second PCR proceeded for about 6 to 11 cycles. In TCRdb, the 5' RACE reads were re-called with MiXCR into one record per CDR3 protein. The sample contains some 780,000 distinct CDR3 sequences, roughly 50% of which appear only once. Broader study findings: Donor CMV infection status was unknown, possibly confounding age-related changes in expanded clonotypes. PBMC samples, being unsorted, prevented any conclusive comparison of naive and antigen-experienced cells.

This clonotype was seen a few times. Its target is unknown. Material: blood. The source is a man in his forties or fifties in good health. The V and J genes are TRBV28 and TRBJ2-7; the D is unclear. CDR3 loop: CASSFFSEQYF. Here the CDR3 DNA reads TGTGCCAGCAGTTTCTTCTCAGAGCAGTACTTC.